This entry concerns a single T cell receptor beta chain. Its antigen is unidentified. This CDR3 is also generated by other DNA sequences in the sample. This record comes from a study of beta chain features in type 1 diabetes. Study-wide results and limits: Cells that show high TCR expression could be over-represented by cDNA sequencing. Within each of all four CD4+ subsets, Type 1 diabetes patients had TCRB CDR3s that were moderately but significantly shorter.

CDR1 is SGHRS and CDR2 is YFSETQ in the germline V gene. The V end lost 0 bases, the J end lost 4 bases, and 10 bases lay between the germline ends. The CDR3 spans 15 residues. What was sequenced were expressed TCRB transcripts, since all of the isolated RNA had been reverse transcribed. An average around 3.5 million reads came from naive, central memory and regulatory T cell samples. Only in-frame clones appear in the TCRdb table, and some are missing; sequencing was by immunoSEQ multiplex PCR. The sample carries about 340,000 clones, approximately 13% recorded once. Sequences were obtained from naive CD4+ T cells from blood. The chain links TRBV5-1 to TRBJ2-2; D gene uncertain. The receptor's source is a woman younger than 30 with type 1 diabetes. The CDR3 loop reads CASSLGSGLTGELFF. In DNA form, the CDR3 reads TGCGCCAGCAGCTTGGGTTCAGGTCTCACCGGGGAGCTGTTTTTT.